This T cell receptor (beta chain) was documented in a study of tumor and adjacent non-tumor tissue in lung cancer. Overall study context: Stage I to III disease affected 10 men and 5 women aged roughly 31 to 85.

Study-level results: Shorter survival was associated with higher TCR diversity in tumors.

TCRbeta libraries were built with three rounds of nested PCR, modified from ARM-PCR. MiXCR, run by TCRdb on the multiplex PCR reads, gives a single entry per CDR3 protein. The table shows 94,000 or so distinct CDR3 sequences, with around 82% occurring only once. CDR3 size: 14 residues. Trimming cost V 2 bases and J 3 bases, with 8 bases left between them. The template was RNA from unsorted bulk tissue. The normal lung tissue was taken more than 3 cm from the tumor edge. Chemotherapy-naive patients with new lung cancer underwent thoracic surgery in China, August–late 2014. In the case of this clonotype: No antigen is known for it. This CDR3 fails to terminate in the conserved phenylalanine or tryptophan, so it likely reflects a read error.

Specimen: distant non-tumor lung tissue. The chain carries TRBV12-3 or TRBV12-4 and TRBJ2-4; the D is unclear. The sequence derives from a woman in her forties or fifties with non-small cell lung cancer. Here the CDR3 reads CASSLLVVKNIQYL. For the CDR3, the DNA is TGTGCCAGCAGTTTACTCGTAGTCAAAAACATTCAGTACTTA.